This T cell receptor beta chain was observed in a study of blood T cell repertoires in COVID-19. Study-wide context: PBMCs, B-cell-depleted T cells, or T cells provided the cDNA or gDNA that made up the material.

Authors' processing steps: Estimation of nucleated cell counts was performed using reference gene primer amplification. Data came from immunoSEQ multiplex PCR; TCRdb stores just in-frame clones and leaves some out. V, J and clone size were drawn from that table, and D and trimming were deduced from the DNA. The table has approximately 30,000 clones, around nine tenths seen once. The CDR3 length is 17 residues. Germline trimming cut 0 bases from V and 6 bases from J; bases unmatched to any gene: 4. The germline CDR1 and CDR2 sequences are SGHRS and YFSETQ. Input material: peripheral blood. This receptor was identified in a human donor in a cohort sampled during active COVID-19. V gene TRBV5-1 combines with J gene TRBJ2-1; 15 positions agree with TRBD2. CDR3 nucleotides: TGCGCCAGCAGCTTGGTGGGGGGACTAGCGGGAGGCAATGAGCAGTTCTTC. This sequence encodes CASSLVGGLAGGNEQFF.